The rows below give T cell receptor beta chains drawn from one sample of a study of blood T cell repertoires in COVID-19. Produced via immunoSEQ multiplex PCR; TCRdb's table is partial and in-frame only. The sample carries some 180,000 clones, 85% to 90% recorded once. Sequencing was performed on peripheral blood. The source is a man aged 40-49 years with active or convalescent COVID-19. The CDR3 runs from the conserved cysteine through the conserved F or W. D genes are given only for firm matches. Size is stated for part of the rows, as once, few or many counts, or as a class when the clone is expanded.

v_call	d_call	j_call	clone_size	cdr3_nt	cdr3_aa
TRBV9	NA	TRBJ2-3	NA	TGTGCCAGCAGCGTAGTCGGGGATGGCACAGATACGCAGTATTTT	CASSVVGDGTDTQYF
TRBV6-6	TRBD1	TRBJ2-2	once	TGTGCCAGCAGTTCCAGGGGGCGCAACACCGGGGAGCTGTTTTTT	CASSSRGRNTGELFF
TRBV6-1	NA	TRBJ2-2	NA	TGTGCCGCATCGGGGACTTTTACCGGGGAGCTGTTTTTT	CAASGTFTGELFF
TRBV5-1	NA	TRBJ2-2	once	TGCGCCAGCAGCTTGGATATAGCGAACACCGGGGAGCTGTTTTTT	CASSLDIANTGELFF
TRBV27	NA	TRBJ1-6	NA	TGTGCCAGCAGTTTAGAGGGGACATTCAATTCACCCCTCCACTTT	CASSLEGTFNSPLHF
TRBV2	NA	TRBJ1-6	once	TGTGCCAGCAGTGAAGAAAGGAGTAATTCACCCCTCCACTTT	CASSEERSNSPLHF
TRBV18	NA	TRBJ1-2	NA	TGTGCCAGCTCACCAGTTAGCGGTTCCGCTAACTATGGCTACACCTTC	CASSPVSGSANYGYTF
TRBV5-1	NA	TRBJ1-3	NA	TGCGCCAGCAGCTTGGACTTCAGCGTCTCTGGAAACACCATATATTTT	CASSLDFSVSGNTIYF
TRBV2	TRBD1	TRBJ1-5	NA	TGTGCCAGCAGCGCAGGACAAGGGGGCCAGGGCAATCAGCCCCAGCATTTT	CASSAGQGGQGNQPQHF
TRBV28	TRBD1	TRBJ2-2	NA	TGTGCCAGCAGTCCCTGGGGACAGGCGAACACCGGGGAGCTGTTTTTT	CASSPWGQANTGELFF
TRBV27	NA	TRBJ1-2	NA	TGTGCCAGCACGGGCAGGGGTGTCTATGGCTACACCTTC	CASTGRGVYGYTF
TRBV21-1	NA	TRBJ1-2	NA	TGTGCCAGCAGCAAGCGGGGGAACCAGGGCTACACCTTC	CASSKRGNQGYTF
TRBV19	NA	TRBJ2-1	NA	TGTGCCAGTAGTATTCGCTACAGTTACAATGAGCAGTTCTTC	CASSIRYSYNEQFF
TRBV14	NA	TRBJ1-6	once	TGTGCCAGCAGCCAAGATTTCCTCGACGAGGCACCCCTCCACTTT	CASSQDFLDEAPLHF
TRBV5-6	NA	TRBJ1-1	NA	TGTGCCAGCAGCGAACAAGGCAGTAGCGTCAACACTGAAGCTTTCTTT	CASSEQGSSVNTEAFF
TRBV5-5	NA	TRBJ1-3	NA	TGTGCCAGCAGCTTGGCAGGGGAGTCTGGAAACACCATATATTTT	CASSLAGESGNTIYF